Included here is one T cell receptor beta chain sequence, with context. This entry is derived from a study of blood T cells in healthy people across ages. Study information: Template switching retrieved approximately one barcoded beta molecule for each two T cells.

The second PCR ran about 7 to 12 cycles with a sample-barcoded 5' primer and J-beta primers. Every single cDNA molecule received a tag from a template-switch adaptor with 12 random nucleotides. TCRdb called the 5' RACE reads again in MiXCR, with one record for every CDR3 protein. The sample shows 790,000 or so distinct CDR3 sequences, roughly three fifths of them seen only once. There were healthy Caucasian individuals from Russia, aged roughly 6 to 95, serving as donors. Peripheral blood, about 9.4 milliliters per donor, was collected. From germline, CDR1 is MNHEY and CDR2 SMNVEV (reference sequence). Germline trimming cut 2 bases from V and 6 bases from J; bases unmatched to any gene: 6. CDR3 length: 15 residues.

The chain uses TRBV27 and TRBJ2-2; 7 nucleotides align to TRBD1. This sequence originates from a man between 40 and 49 years old in good health. Sequencing was performed on blood. The CDR3 DNA is TGTGCCAGCAGTTTACCTGACAGGGTGGCCGGGGAGCTGTTTTTT. Protein sequence: CASSLPDRVAGELFF.